The present T cell receptor beta chain was sequenced within a study of blood T cell repertoires in COVID-19. Overall study context: Sites across the United States, Italy and Spain contributed samples from acute and convalescent COVID-19. The analysed material was cDNA or gDNA that came from T cells, B-cell-depleted T cells, or PBMCs.

The CDR3 loop spans 13 amino acids. Germline values: CDR1 ENHRY, CDR2 SYGVKD. Deletions cut 6 bases from V and 1 base from J, with 6 bases between. In the original workflow: Cell counts per sample came from amplifying reference gene primers. Produced via immunoSEQ multiplex PCR; TCRdb's table is partial and in-frame only. The V and J calls and clone size were taken over from that table, and D and trimming were inferred from the DNA. Here the sample spans about 200,000 clones, 75% to 95% being singletons. The receptor comes from a man aged 50-59 years with acute or convalescent COVID-19. Sequencing used peripheral blood. The V gene is TRBV10-3, the J gene TRBJ1-4, with D unresolved. The CDR3 is CAISSGTNEKLFF. CDR3 coding DNA: TGTGCCATCAGCTCGGGAACTAATGAAAAACTGTTTTTT.